Listed below are T cell receptor beta chains from one sample, sequenced in a study of cytomegalovirus exposure and HLA in healthy donors. Profiling relied on immunoSEQ multiplex PCR, and the TCRdb table lists in-frame clones only, not all of them. The data hold 140,000 or so clones, with nearly 85% observed a single time. Sequenced material: PBMCs. These receptors were obtained from a male donor in good health and CMV-seronegative. The conserved cysteine and the conserved F or W are not part of the CDR3 here. The order of the fields is J gene, V gene, CDR3 protein.

>TRBJ1-2|TRBV28
ASSLYGTGTGGYT
>TRBJ2-7|TRBV6-6
ASSFRQDSTYEQY
>TRBJ2-3|TRBV7-3
ASSPGQHHSLSTDTQY
>TRBJ2-1|TRBV25-1
ASSPGNEQF
>TRBJ1-2|TRBV6-6
ASKNTPGTGDGYT
>TRBJ2-3|TRBV7-4
ASSFDNTIVDTQY
>TRBJ1-5|TRBV5-1
ASSPRTGGNQPQH
>TRBJ1-1|TRBV10-3
AIRGGGWNTEAF
>TRBJ2-5|TRBV30
AWSVGLVETQY
>TRBJ2-7|TRBV14
ASSQDGMGGYEQY
>-|TRBV15
ATSRTSSSYEQY
>TRBJ2-7|TRBV9
ASSVASDYEQY
>TRBJ2-7|TRBV6-5
ASSYSGGGIYEQY
>TRBJ1-2|TRBV9
ASSEGLSYGYT
>TRBJ2-7|TRBV7-8
ASSFSGSEQY
>TRBJ1-5|TRBV28
ASSSTRQGTQPQH
>TRBJ2-1|TRBV7-2
ASRKTSGGYNEQF
>TRBJ2-1|TRBV11-3
ASSLGLATYNEQF
>TRBJ1-1|TRBV9
ASSVYRGGTEAF
>TRBJ1-3|TRBV7-9
SSSQGHGSGNTIY
>TRBJ2-7|TRBV7-2
ASSVEVRVYEQY
>TRBJ1-5|TRBV19
ASTPQGGSNQPQH
>TRBJ2-5|TRBV25-1
ASSEGTSGGAGETQY
>TRBJ1-3|TRBV14
ASSQDLPYRIGNTIY
>TRBJ1-3|TRBV18
ASSPEIFTGNTIY
>TRBJ2-1|TRBV7-9
ASSQTGERNNEQF
>TRBJ2-7|TRBV6-1
ASNPMTGVNYEQY
>TRBJ1-2|TRBV18
ASSPQDRGYGYT
>TRBJ2-3|TRBV6-5
ASRAPGLAAYTQY
>TRBJ2-1|TRBV18
ASSYNSRDPRGEQF
>TRBJ1-1|TRBV5-5
ASSLSWTGSDTEAF
>TRBJ1-1|TRBV13
ASSEEGQGTEAF
>TRBJ1-2|TRBV6-5
ASRFDRGANYGYT
>TRBJ2-3|TRBV9
ASSSGIPTDTQY
>TRBJ2-7|TRBV19
ASSIGGRGLYEQY
>TRBJ2-1|TRBV5-4
ASSFSNEQF
>TRBJ2-1|TRBV27
ASSLAGAPSYNEQF
>TRBJ2-7|TRBV7-8
ASSLGQSSEQY
>TRBJ2-3|TRBV5-1
ASSPGTRYTDTQY
>TRBJ2-5|TRBV7-6
ASSILNSGGAETQY
>TRBJ1-2|TRBV6-1
ASSSGGAGYGYT
>TRBJ2-5|TRBV4-3
ASSSGLAGSEETQY
>TRBJ1-3|TRBV7-2
ASSLPSGAGNTIY
>TRBJ2-1|TRBV5-1
ASSFTTSGNYYNEQF
>TRBJ2-3|TRBV18
ASSPEGATDTQY
>TRBJ1-2|TRBV27
ASSLQGYGYT
>TRBJ2-6|TRBV7-8
ASSLEHSGANVLT
>TRBJ1-1|TRBV11-2
ASSRGATWATEAF
>TRBJ2-3|TRBV11-3
ASSFDQLCTDTQY
>TRBJ2-7|TRBV28
ASSLSAGEQY
>TRBJ2-1|TRBV4-1
ASSQASSSYNEQF
>TRBJ2-7|TRBV4-1
ASSTRQDSYEQY
>TRBJ2-3|TRBV19
ASSNSGAAGDTQY
>TRBJ1-5|TRBV7-9
ASRQGNQPQH